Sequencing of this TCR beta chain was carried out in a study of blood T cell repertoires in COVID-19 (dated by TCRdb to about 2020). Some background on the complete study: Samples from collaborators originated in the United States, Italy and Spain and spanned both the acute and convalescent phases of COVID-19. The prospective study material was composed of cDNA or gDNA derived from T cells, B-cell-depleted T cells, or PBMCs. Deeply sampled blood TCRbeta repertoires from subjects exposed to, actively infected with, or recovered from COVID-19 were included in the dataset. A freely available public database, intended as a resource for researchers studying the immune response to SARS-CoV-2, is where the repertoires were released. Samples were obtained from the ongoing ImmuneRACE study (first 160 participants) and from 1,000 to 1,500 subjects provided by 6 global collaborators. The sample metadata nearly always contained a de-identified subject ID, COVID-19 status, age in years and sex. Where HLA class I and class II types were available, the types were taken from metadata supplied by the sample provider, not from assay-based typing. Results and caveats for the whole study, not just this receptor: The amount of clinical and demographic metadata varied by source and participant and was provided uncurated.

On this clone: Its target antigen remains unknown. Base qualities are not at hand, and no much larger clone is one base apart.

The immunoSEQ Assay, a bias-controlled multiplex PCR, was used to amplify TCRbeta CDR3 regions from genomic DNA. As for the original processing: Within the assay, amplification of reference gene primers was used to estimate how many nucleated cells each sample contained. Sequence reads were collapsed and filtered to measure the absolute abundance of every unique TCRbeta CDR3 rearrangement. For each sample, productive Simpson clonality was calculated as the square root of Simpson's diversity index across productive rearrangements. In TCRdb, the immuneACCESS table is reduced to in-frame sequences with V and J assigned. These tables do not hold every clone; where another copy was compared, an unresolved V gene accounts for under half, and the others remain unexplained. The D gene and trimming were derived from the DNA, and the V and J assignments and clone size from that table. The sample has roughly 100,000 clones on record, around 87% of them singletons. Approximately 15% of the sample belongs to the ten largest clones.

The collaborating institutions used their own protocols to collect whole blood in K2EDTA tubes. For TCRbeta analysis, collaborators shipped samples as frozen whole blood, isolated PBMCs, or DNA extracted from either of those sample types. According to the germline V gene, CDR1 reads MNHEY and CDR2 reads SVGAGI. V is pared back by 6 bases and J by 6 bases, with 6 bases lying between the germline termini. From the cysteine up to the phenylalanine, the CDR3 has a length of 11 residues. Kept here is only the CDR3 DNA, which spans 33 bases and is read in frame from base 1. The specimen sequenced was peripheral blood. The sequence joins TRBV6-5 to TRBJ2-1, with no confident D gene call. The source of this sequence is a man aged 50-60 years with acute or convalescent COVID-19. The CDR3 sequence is CASRRGNEQFF. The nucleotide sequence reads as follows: TGTGCCAGCAGACGAGGCAATGAGCAGTTCTTC.